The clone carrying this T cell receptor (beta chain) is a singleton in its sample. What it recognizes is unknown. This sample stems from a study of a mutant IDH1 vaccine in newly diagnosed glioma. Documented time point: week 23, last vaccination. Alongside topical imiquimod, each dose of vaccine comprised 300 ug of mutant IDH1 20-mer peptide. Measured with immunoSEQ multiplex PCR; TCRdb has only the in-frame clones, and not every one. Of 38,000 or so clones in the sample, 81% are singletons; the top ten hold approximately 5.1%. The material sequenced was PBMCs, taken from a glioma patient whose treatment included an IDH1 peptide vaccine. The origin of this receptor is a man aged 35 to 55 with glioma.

The CDR3 loop is CARSPPRGAQHF. CDR3 coding DNA: TGTGCCAGAAGCCCCCCCCGAGGGGCCCAGCATTTT. The rearrangement uses TRBV5-3 and TRBJ1-5, with D possibly TRBD1 on 5 matching bases. TRBV5-3 is marked as an open reading frame, function uncertain. This CDR3 contains 12 residues. Deletions cut 4 bases from V and 11 bases from J, with 13 bases between.